This TCR beta chain stems from a study of T cells in Graves' hyperthyroidism and ophthalmopathy. Findings and limits, study-wide: Blood also carried most thyroid clonotypes expanded above 0.001.

Any patient presenting with uncontrolled infection, other autoimmune disease, pregnancy or lactation was left out. Diagnostic decisions used clinical symptoms, serum thyroxine and TRAb, thyroid ultrasound and orbital computed tomography. CDR3 size: 18 residues. V dropped 1 base and J dropped 6; count of bases not matched to a gene: 7. The germline V gene has CDR1 SGHTA and CDR2 FQGTGA. This clonotype was observed at least ten times. Its antigen remains unidentified. RNA transcripts were the template for amplifying TCR beta CDR3 regions. The study used the HTBI primer set for a first-round RT-PCR of the TCR CDR3. TCRdb re-analysed the multiplex PCR reads in MiXCR, keeping a single row per CDR3 protein. This table has around 300,000 distinct CDR3 sequences, around 20% appearing once.

The V gene is TRBV7-3, the J gene TRBJ2-2; 14 bases line up with TRBD2. The source is a middle-aged man with Graves' ophthalmopathy. The sequenced material came from blood. Written as DNA, the CDR3 is TGTGCCAGCAGCTTAAGGGGACTAGCGGGAGATATCGCCGGGGAGCTGTTTTTT. Its translation: CASSLRGLAGDIAGELFF.